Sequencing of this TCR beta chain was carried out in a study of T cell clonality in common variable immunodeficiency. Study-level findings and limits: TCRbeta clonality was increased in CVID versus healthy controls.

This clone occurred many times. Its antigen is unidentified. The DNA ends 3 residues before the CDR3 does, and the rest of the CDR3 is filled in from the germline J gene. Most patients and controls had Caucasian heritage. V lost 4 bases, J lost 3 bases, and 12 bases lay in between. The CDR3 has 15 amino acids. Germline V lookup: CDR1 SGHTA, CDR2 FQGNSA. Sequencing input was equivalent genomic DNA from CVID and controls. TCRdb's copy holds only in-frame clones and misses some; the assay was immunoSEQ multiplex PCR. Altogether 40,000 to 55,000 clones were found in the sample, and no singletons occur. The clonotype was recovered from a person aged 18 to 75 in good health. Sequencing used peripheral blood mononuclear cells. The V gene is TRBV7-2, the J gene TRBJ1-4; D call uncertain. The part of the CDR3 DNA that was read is TGTGCCAGCAGCTCACGAAAGGCGGCTAATGAAAAA. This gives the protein CASSSRKAANEK. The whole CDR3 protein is CASSSRKAANEKLFF. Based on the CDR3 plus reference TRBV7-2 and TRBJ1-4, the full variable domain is GAGVSQSPSNKVTEKGKDVELRCDPISGHTALYWYRQSLGQGLEFLIYFQGNSAPDKSGLPSDRFSAERTGGSVSTLTIQRTQQEDSAVYLCASSSRKAANEKLFFGSGTQLSVL.